This T cell receptor (beta chain) originates from a study of cytomegalovirus exposure and HLA in healthy donors. Findings of the study overall: In an earlier analysis, productive rearrangement rates for most beta V segments clustered near 87% or 30%.

Germline-derived CDR1 and CDR2 are MDHEN and SYDVKM. The CDR3 runs 14 residues. V dropped 4 bases and J dropped 6; count of bases not matched to a gene: 5. Concerning this clone: The target antigen is unknown.

Primers included in the PCR were 60 Vbeta and 13 Jbeta primers. Profiling relied on immunoSEQ multiplex PCR, and the TCRdb table lists in-frame clones only, not all of them. The sample shows some 77,000 clones, 60% to 85% of them seen only once. The gene calls are TRBV28 and TRBJ2-1; 8 nucleotides match TRBD2. The origin of this receptor is a middle-aged woman in good health and CMV-seropositive. Material: PBMCs. CDR3 residues: CASSSWTSFNEQFF. In nucleotides, the CDR3 is TGTGCCAGCAGTTCCTGGACTAGCTTCAATGAGCAGTTCTTC.